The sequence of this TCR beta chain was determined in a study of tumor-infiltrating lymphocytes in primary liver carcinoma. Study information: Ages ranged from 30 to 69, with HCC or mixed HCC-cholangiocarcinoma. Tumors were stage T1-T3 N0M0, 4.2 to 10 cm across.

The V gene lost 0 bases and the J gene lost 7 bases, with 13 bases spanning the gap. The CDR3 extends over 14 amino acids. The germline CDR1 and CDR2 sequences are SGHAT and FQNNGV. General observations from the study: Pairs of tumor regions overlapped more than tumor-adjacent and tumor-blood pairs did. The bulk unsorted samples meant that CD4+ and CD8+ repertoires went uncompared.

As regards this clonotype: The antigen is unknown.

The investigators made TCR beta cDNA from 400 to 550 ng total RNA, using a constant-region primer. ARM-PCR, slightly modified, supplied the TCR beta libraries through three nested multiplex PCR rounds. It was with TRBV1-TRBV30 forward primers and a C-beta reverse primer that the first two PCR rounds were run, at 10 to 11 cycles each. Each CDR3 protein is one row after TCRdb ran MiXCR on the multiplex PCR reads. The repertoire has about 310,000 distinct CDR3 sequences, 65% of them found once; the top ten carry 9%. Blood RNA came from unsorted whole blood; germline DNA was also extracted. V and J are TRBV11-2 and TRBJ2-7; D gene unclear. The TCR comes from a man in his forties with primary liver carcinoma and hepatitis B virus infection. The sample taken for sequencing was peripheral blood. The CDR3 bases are TGTGCCAGCAGCTTAGATTGCAGTGCCTGGGAGCAGTACTTC. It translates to CASSLDCSAWEQYF.